Below are 18 T cell receptor beta chains sequenced from a single sample in a study of blood T cell repertoires in COVID-19. The table came from immunoSEQ multiplex PCR; TCRdb's copy has only in-frame clones and leaves some out. Among 350,000 to 400,000 clones listed, 89% were seen once. The specimen sequenced was PBMCs or T cells enriched from blood (not recorded which). These TCRs come from a woman aged 25-40 years who had recovered from COVID-19.

This chain links TRBV12-3 or TRBV12-4 with TRBJ1-2; no reliable D call. The V and J ends lost 2 bases and 7 bases respectively, with 8 bases between them. CDR3 length equals 12 residues. CDR3 residues: CASSLFEGGYTF. The CDR3 coding sequence is TGTGCCAGCAGTTTATTCGAGGGTGGCTACACCTTC.

This clone occurred a few times. This sequence joins TRBV6-5 and TRBJ1-6; D is undetermined. The V gene lost 4 bases and the J gene lost 9 bases, with 13 bases spanning the gap. The length of the CDR3 is 14 residues. The germline gives CDR1 MNHEY, CDR2 SVGAGI. The CDR3 here is CASSFPGSSSPLHF. CDR3 sequence (DNA): TGTGCCAGCAGTTTTCCGGGTTCCAGTTCACCCCTCCACTTT.

The CDR3 sequence: CASSEWGGRNEQFF. CDR3 nucleotides: TGCGCCAGCAGTGAATGGGGGGGCCGGAATGAGCAGTTCTTC. This sequence joins TRBV10-2 and TRBJ2-1; tentative D call: TRBD2 (7 bases). Deletions cut 3 bases from V and 7 bases from J, with 13 bases between. The V gene's germline CDR1 is WSHSY and CDR2 SAAADI. CDR3 length equals 14 residues.

V usage is TRBV25-1 and J usage is TRBJ1-1; D unclear. Germline lookup yields CDR1 MGHDK and CDR2 SYGVNS. The CDR3 is 15 amino acids. V lost 6 bases and J 1 base, leaving 15 bases between the germline ends. CDR3 DNA: TGTGCCAGCAGCCCAAGGAGGTATACGAACACTGAAGCTTTCTTT. It translates to CASSPRRYTNTEAFF.

The rearrangement links TRBV28 to TRBJ2-5; the D gene is possibly TRBD1 (6 bases). The germline V gene has CDR1 MDHEN and CDR2 SYDVKM. V was shortened by 3 bases and J by 2 bases, with 10 bases between the two germline ends. This CDR3 comprises 14 residues. DNA of the CDR3: TGTGCCAGCAGTTTCGTGGACAGTCAAGAGACCCAGTACTTC. It yields the protein CASSFVDSQETQYF.

The chain employs TRBV5-4 and TRBJ1-2, with 7 bases identical to TRBD1. The ends lost 4 bases at V and 6 bases at J; junction bases unmatched: 9. CDR1 and CDR2 (germline): SGHNT, YYREEE (reference sequence). This CDR3 has 14 residues. The CDR3 is CASSVGQATHGYTF. The CDR3 DNA follows: TGTGCCAGCAGCGTCGGACAGGCTACCCATGGCTACACCTTC.

This clone was seen once. J is TRBJ1-4 and V is TRBV27; weak D call: TRBD1 (5 bases). The CDR3 length is 19 residues. Germline V gives CDR1 MNHEY, CDR2 SMNVEV (reference sequence). V lost 0 bases to trimming and J lost 2 bases, with 19 bases between them. DNA of the CDR3: TGTGCCAGCAGTTTATCAGGAGGGGCCCGAGGGGTGACTAATGAAAAACTGTTTTTT. This gives the protein CASSLSGGARGVTNEKLFF.

The CDR3, as DNA: TGTGCCAGCGGAGGAACCAATAATTCACCCCTCCACTTT. Translating it yields CASGGTNNSPLHF. The chain combines TRBV5-8 with TRBJ1-6, with D hard to call. The CDR3 length is 13 residues. CDR1 and CDR2 from the germline V gene are SGHTS and YDEGEE. The V end lost 7 bases, the J end lost 5 bases, and 10 bases lay between the germline ends.

V is TRBV7-8 and J is TRBJ1-6; D is uncertain. V lost 1 base to trimming and J lost 0 bases, with 4 bases between them. There are 15 residues in the CDR3. Germline V gene sequence: CDR1 SGHVS, CDR2 FQNEAQ. The CDR3 region is CASSLVSSYNSPLHF. The CDR3 region has the DNA TGTGCCAGCAGCTTAGTTAGCTCCTATAATTCACCCCTCCACTTT.

The chain links TRBV10-3 to TRBJ2-7; 7 nucleotides agree with TRBD1. Losses at the gene ends were 0 bases for V and 2 bases for J; bases not matched to a gene: 19. Looked up from germline, CDR1 is ENHRY and CDR2 is SYGVKD. The CDR3 is 20 residues long. The CDR3 protein is CAISESRGTVKVLATYEQYF. The DNA of the CDR3 is TGTGCCATCAGTGAGTCTAGGGGGACAGTTAAGGTATTGGCGACCTACGAGCAGTACTTC.

V is TRBV12-5 and J is TRBJ1-5; D remains unclear. V lost 5 bases to trimming and J lost 9 bases, with 8 bases between them. Looked up from germline, CDR1 is LGHNT and CDR2 is FRNRAP. The CDR3 totals 11 residues. The CDR3 region is CASGPWAPQHF. The CDR3 DNA follows: TGTGCTAGTGGTCCGTGGGCGCCCCAGCATTTT.

The rearrangement joins TRBV2 to TRBJ2-4; a possible D gene is TRBD1 (6 bases). CDR1 is SNHLY, CDR2 FYNNEI, per germline. The CDR3 is 13 residues long. V shed 3 bases and J shed 8 bases, with 11 bases lying between them. CDR3 sequence reads: CASSDFRQDIQYF. In nucleotides, the CDR3 is TGTGCCAGCAGTGATTTTAGACAGGACATTCAGTACTTC.

The V gene is TRBV19, the J gene TRBJ2-7; 10 positions match TRBD1. The trim removed 8 bases at V and 2 bases at J, leaving 9 bases unmatched. The germline V gene encodes CDR1 LNHDA and CDR2 SQIVND (reference sequence). The CDR3 spans 15 residues. The CDR3 coding sequence is TGTGCCAGTCGACAGGGGGCGCAGGGGACCTACGAGCAGTACTTC. As protein: CASRQGAQGTYEQYF.

This clone was detected only a few times. This chain links TRBV5-3 with TRBJ2-3; D perhaps matches TRBD2 (5 bases). TRBV5-3 is classed as an ORF, of uncertain function. With 4 bases removed from V and 0 bases from J, the gap between germline ends came to 21 bases. The CDR3 is 18 amino acids. In nucleotides, the CDR3 is TGTGCCAGAAGCACCCGAGGGTTGGTTGGATATAGCACAGATACGCAGTATTTT. This encodes CARSTRGLVGYSTDTQYF.

The chain combines TRBV28 with TRBJ2-5; 9 bases fit TRBD2. Germline CDR1 MDHEN, CDR2 SYDVKM. This CDR3 contains 14 residues. After removal of 3 bases from V and 5 bases from J, the junction contained 4 bases not matched to a gene. In nucleotides, the CDR3 is TGTGCCAGCAGTTTGTTCGCGGGAGGGGAGACCCAGTACTTC. Translating gives CASSLFAGGETQYF.

The CDR3 DNA reads as TGTGCCAGCAGTTTATGGACAGGGGGCGAGCAGTACTTC. Protein product: CASSLWTGGEQYF. The chain employs TRBV27 and TRBJ2-7, with 10 positions matching TRBD1. Germline-derived CDR1 and CDR2 are MNHEY and SMNVEV (reference sequence). This CDR3 spans 13 amino acids. With V trimmed by 1 base and J by 6 bases, 0 bases remained unmatched.

This clone was counted between two and nine times. The genes are TRBV2 and TRBJ2-2; 8 positions match TRBD2. V trimming: 7 bases; J trimming: 1 base; junction bases outside the gene matches: 5. This CDR3 has 15 residues. The germline CDR1 and CDR2 sequences are SNHLY and FYNNEI. Here the CDR3 DNA reads TGTGCCAGCATAGGCGGGGGGCAGAACACCGGGGAGCTGTTTTTT. It specifies CASIGGGQNTGELFF.

The chain combines TRBV5-1 with TRBJ2-5; 10 bases are shared with TRBD2. This CDR3 has 14 amino acids. CDR1 SGHRS and CDR2 YFSETQ come from the germline V gene. V lost 4 bases, J lost 5 bases, and 5 bases stayed unmatched. The CDR3 protein is CASSPGTSVETQYF. The CDR3 DNA is TGCGCCAGCAGCCCGGGGACTAGCGTGGAGACCCAGTACTTC.